The subject of this entry is one TCR beta chain. The data were taken from a study of T cells in Graves' hyperthyroidism and ophthalmopathy. From RNA transcripts, TCR beta CDR3 regions were amplified. First-round RT-PCR of the TCR CDR3 relied on the HTBI primer set. One entry per CDR3 protein results from TCRdb running MiXCR on the multiplex PCR reads. This repertoire shows more than 500,000 distinct CDR3 sequences, around 15% found once; its top ten account for less than 30%. Germline assignment: CDR1 SQVTM and CDR2 ANQGSEA. V lost 7 bases and J 4 bases, leaving 26 bases between the germline ends. This CDR3 comprises 16 residues.

The sequence was obtained from a woman aged 25 to 39 with Graves' ophthalmopathy. V and J are TRBV29-1 and TRBJ2-7; tentatively, D is TRBD2 (5 bases). The sequenced sample consisted of blood. The CDR3 region is CSGITEDHGLAYEQYF. CDR3 nucleotide sequence: TGCAGCGGTATAACCGAAGATCATGGACTGGCTTACGAGCAGTACTTC.